This TCR beta chain was profiled in a study of blood T cell repertoires in COVID-19. CDR1 MNHEY and CDR2 SVGEGT come from the germline V gene. The CDR3 covers 15 residues. Deletions cut 6 bases from V and 9 bases from J, with 20 bases between. Participants were aged about 18 to 100 years from roughly 26 US areas. Repertoires were generated with immunoSEQ multiplex PCR, while TCRdb's copy carries only in-frame clones and drops some. The sample contains 200,000 to 250,000 clones, 87% of which appear only once. The specimen was PBMCs or T cells enriched from blood (not recorded which). The V and J genes are TRBV6-2 or TRBV6-3 and TRBJ2-2; D is perhaps TRBD1 (5 bases). The TCR sequence derives from a man aged 30 to 39 who had recovered from COVID-19. The DNA of the CDR3 is TGTGCCAGCAGCACCGTAGGGGCGCTTTTCAGGGAGCTGTTTTTT. It encodes CASSTVGALFRELFF.